The 27 T cell receptor beta chains given below trace back to one sample, sequenced in a study of beta chain features in type 1 diabetes. Every bit of the isolated RNA underwent reverse transcription, so sequencing read expressed TCRB transcripts. Clones were sequenced by immunoSEQ multiplex PCR, and TCRdb holds only the in-frame ones, with some missing. Among 220,000 or so clones listed, around 68% were seen once. The specimen was naive CD4+ T cells from blood. Every receptor here comes from a man under 40 in good health.

The rearrangement links TRBV14 to TRBJ1-5, with no clear D. CDR1 is SGHDN, CDR2 FVKESK, per germline. This CDR3 has 13 residues. Trimming pared 1 base from V and 4 bases from J, leaving 5 bases between. The CDR3 DNA follows: TGTGCCAGCAGCCAAGGATGGAATCAGCCCCAGCATTTT. This encodes CASSQGWNQPQHF.

The chain joins TRBV27 to TRBJ2-7, with 15 nucleotides matching TRBD2. Trimming removed 6 bases from V and 7 bases from J; junction bases left unmatched: 4. Per germline, CDR1 MNHEY and CDR2 SMNVEV (reference sequence). The CDR3 runs to 14 residues. CDR3 nucleotides: TGTGCCAGCAGCCCTGGGACTAGCGGGAGGGAGCAGTACTTC. Its protein is CASSPGTSGREQYF.

A word on this clone: Distinct nucleotide sequences in the sample also encode this CDR3. V is TRBV30 and J is TRBJ1-5; no clear D. The V end was cut by 1 base, the J end by 1 base, with 5 bases between. The CDR3 is 13 residues long. In germline, CDR1 is GTSNPN, CDR2 SVGIG (reference sequence). Here the CDR3 reads CAWSGASNQPQHF. The CDR3 nucleotides are TGTGCCTGGAGTGGGGCCAGCAATCAGCCCCAGCATTTT.

This clone was seen only a few times. The chain combines TRBV7-2 with TRBJ2-5; unclear D gene. The germline V gene has CDR1 SGHTA and CDR2 FQGNSA. The CDR3 loop spans 13 amino acids. Deletions cut 5 bases from V and 4 bases from J, with 11 bases between. The CDR3 here is CASSTRRVETQYF. CDR3 sequence (DNA): TGTGCCAGCAGCACCAGACGTGTAGAGACCCAGTACTTC.

The chain recombines TRBV5-4 with TRBJ1-1, with 7 bases lining up with TRBD1. This CDR3 contains 14 residues. The ends lost 2 bases at V and 8 bases at J; junction bases unmatched: 9. The V gene's germline CDR1 is SGHNT and CDR2 YYREEE (reference sequence). The CDR3 DNA reads TGTGCCAGCAGCTTAGGGCGGGACAGCAAAGAAGCTTTCTTT. Encoded protein: CASSLGRDSKEAFF.

The chain joins TRBV7-9 to TRBJ2-1; D assignment may be TRBD1 or TRBD2 (5 bases each). This CDR3 spans 13 amino acids. Germline V gene lookup returns CDR1 SEHNR and CDR2 FQNEAQ (reference sequence). V was shortened by 11 bases and J by 4 bases, with 15 bases between the two germline ends. CDR3 residues: CAYGASEYNEQFF. CDR3 nucleotide sequence: TGTGCCTACGGGGCCAGTGAGTACAATGAGCAGTTCTTC.

The V gene is TRBV30, the J gene TRBJ1-4; TRBD1 might be the D (6 bases). V lost 1 base and J 12 bases, leaving 12 bases between the germline ends. The CDR3 loop spans 12 amino acids. The V gene's germline CDR1 is GTSNPN and CDR2 SVGIG (reference sequence). The CDR3 bases are TGTGCCTGGAGTGGACAGGTCGGGGAACTGTTTTTT. It yields the protein CAWSGQVGELFF.

This clone was recorded a few times. This chain joins TRBV7-9 and TRBJ2-5, with no clear D. Germline V gene data show CDR1 as SEHNR and CDR2 as FQNEAQ (reference sequence). Between the trimmed V and J ends, which lost 1 base and 0 bases, there was a span of 12 bases. This CDR3 contains 16 residues. In nucleotides, the CDR3 is TGTGCCAGCAGCTTAGTAATGAGATCGTACCAAGAGACCCAGTACTTC. Its translation: CASSLVMRSYQETQYF.

The V gene is TRBV5-4, the J gene TRBJ2-5; D possibly matches TRBD1 or TRBD2 (5 bases each). V was clipped by 4 bases and J by 3 bases, with 10 bases between them. Per the germline V gene, CDR1 is SGHNT and CDR2 is YYREEE (reference sequence). The CDR3 has 13 amino acids. The CDR3 reads CASSLGTEETQYF. In DNA, the CDR3 is TGTGCCAGCAGCCTCGGGACCGAAGAGACCCAGTACTTC.

This rearrangement joins TRBV11-2 to TRBJ2-7, with 8 bases matching TRBD2. The ends lost 5 bases at V and 0 bases at J; junction bases unmatched: 3. CDR3 length: 14 amino acids. From germline, CDR1 is SGHAT and CDR2 FQNNGV. This CDR3 is CASSPGGSSYEQYF. The DNA of the CDR3 is TGTGCCAGCAGCCCGGGGGGGAGCTCCTACGAGCAGTACTTC. Drawing the rest from reference TRBV11-2 and TRBJ2-7, the complete variable domain is EAGVAQSPRYKIIEKRQSVAFWCNPISGHATLYWYQQILGQGPKLLIQFQNNGVVDDSQLPKDRFSAERLKGVDSTLKIQPAKLEDSAVYLCASSPGGSSYEQYFGPGTRLTVT.

The chain uses TRBV4-3 and TRBJ2-1, with 13 bases matching TRBD2. The CDR3 has 17 amino acids. V lost 0 bases and J lost 7; bases outside the gene matches: 6. Germline V lookup: CDR1 LGHNA, CDR2 YSLEER. CDR3 sequence reads: CASSQDPALAGGNEQFF. CDR3 nucleotide sequence: TGCGCCAGCAGCCAAGACCCTGCACTAGCGGGAGGGAATGAGCAGTTCTTC.

This clone was found once. The gene calls are TRBV25-1 and TRBJ2-2; D remains ambiguous. Trimming stripped 9 bases from V and 5 bases from J, with 7 bases between. The CDR3 consists of 11 residues. The germline V gene has CDR1 MGHDK and CDR2 SYGVNS. The DNA for the CDR3 is TGTGCCAGTAGTAGGACCGGGGAGCTGTTTTTT. Translation: CASSRTGELFF.

V usage is TRBV25-1 and J usage is TRBJ2-5; tentative D call: TRBD2 (5 bases). V was pared by 5 bases and J by 4 bases, with 14 bases between. The CDR3 runs to 14 residues. CDR1 MGHDK and CDR2 SYGVNS come from the germline V gene. The CDR3 DNA reads TGTGCCAGCAGTTCCCGCAGAGGGTTAGAGACCCAGTACTTC. It is translated as CASSSRRGLETQYF.

The rearrangement links TRBV9 to TRBJ2-7, with D tentatively TRBD1 (6 bases). Looked up from germline, CDR1 is SGDLS and CDR2 is YYNGEE. This CDR3 is built from 15 residues. Trimming pared 2 bases from V and 0 bases from J, leaving 12 bases between. The CDR3 region has the DNA TGTGCCAGCAGCGTTGCAGGGGCCAGCTCCTACGAGCAGTACTTC. Protein: CASSVAGASSYEQYF.

V gene TRBV25-1 combines with J gene TRBJ1-3; no reliable D call. Between the trimmed V and J ends, which lost 6 bases and 1 base, there was a span of 10 bases. CDR3 length: 14 residues. The germline V gene has CDR1 MGHDK and CDR2 SYGVNS. CDR3 region: CASSPTASGNTIYF. CDR3 DNA sequence: TGTGCCAGCAGCCCCACGGCATCTGGAAACACCATATATTTT.

The chain recombines TRBV5-1 with TRBJ1-2, with 7 bases matching TRBD1. Losses at the gene ends were 5 bases for V and 3 bases for J; bases not matched to a gene: 10. The length of the CDR3 is 15 residues. Germline V gene sequence: CDR1 SGHRS, CDR2 YFSETQ. The CDR3 sequence: CASRPTQGWDYGYTF. As DNA, the CDR3 is TGCGCCAGCAGACCTACACAGGGGTGGGACTATGGCTACACCTTC.

The chain recombines TRBV29-1 with TRBJ2-2; no clear D. From germline, CDR1 is SQVTM and CDR2 ANQGSEA. V shed 6 bases and J shed 1 base, with 12 bases lying between them. This CDR3 has 14 amino acids. CDR3 sequence (DNA): TGCAGCGTCCGCCCAAGTGTGAACACCGGGGAGCTGTTTTTT. This encodes CSVRPSVNTGELFF.

This chain links TRBV29-1 with TRBJ2-1; a possible D gene is TRBD2 (5 bases). Germline-derived CDR1 and CDR2 are SQVTM and ANQGSEA. Trimming cost V 3 bases and J 8 bases, with 20 bases left between them. The CDR3 is 15 amino acids. The CDR3 loop is CSVDRGGFPTDEQFF. CDR3 nucleotides: TGCAGCGTTGATAGAGGCGGGTTCCCGACCGATGAGCAGTTCTTC.

This clone was detected once. The rearrangement joins TRBV7-2 to TRBJ2-3, with D possibly being TRBD1 (5 bases). Looked up from germline, CDR1 is SGHTA and CDR2 is FQGNSA. V gave up 5 bases and J gave up 2 bases, with 17 bases separating them. The CDR3 is 16 residues long. In DNA form, the CDR3 reads TGTGCCAGCAGCCCCCTGGACAAAGGATTCACAGATACGCAGTATTTT. Translating it yields CASSPLDKGFTDTQYF.

A single count supports this clone. This chain uses TRBV30 with TRBJ1-1; D not certain. V lost 7 bases to trimming and J lost 8 bases, with 14 bases between them. Germline V CDR1 and CDR2: GTSNPN, SVGIG (reference sequence). The CDR3 has 11 amino acids. CDR3: CASYRASEAFF. CDR3 sequence (DNA): TGTGCCTCCTATCGCGCTTCCGAAGCTTTCTTT.

This clone was counted a few times. The chain is built from TRBV21-1 and TRBJ2-7; the table's D call, TRBD1, has no DNA check behind it. TRBV21-1 counts as a pseudogene. CDR3 size: 14 residues. The CDR3 bases are TGTGCCAGCAGCAGGGGGACATTCTCCTACGAGCAGTACTTC. It codes for CASSRGTFSYEQYF.

The chain couples TRBV5-4 to TRBJ1-1; no reliable D call. V dropped 2 bases and J dropped 1 base, with 3 bases sitting between them. Germline V gene lookup returns CDR1 SGHNT and CDR2 YYREEE (reference sequence). CDR3 size: 12 residues. CDR3 coding DNA: TGTGCCAGCAGCTTCTCGAACACTGAAGCTTTCTTT. It encodes CASSFSNTEAFF.

The chain is built from TRBV29-1 and TRBJ2-2; no clear D. Looked up from germline, CDR1 is SQVTM and CDR2 is ANQGSEA. This CDR3 contains 10 residues. The germline V and J ends were trimmed by 4 bases and 6 bases, with 3 bases remaining between them. The CDR3 is CSVAAGELFF. The CDR3 DNA follows: TGCAGCGTTGCTGCCGGGGAGCTGTTTTTT.

V is TRBV30 and J is TRBJ2-5; D may match TRBD1 or TRBD2 (5 bases each). The last part of the DNA fits TRBJ2-7 better; the J call may be wrong. Germline-derived CDR1 and CDR2 are GTSNPN and SVGIG (reference sequence). The CDR3 loop spans 11 amino acids. CDR3 nucleotide sequence: TGTGCCTGGAGTAGAGGGGACGAGCAGTACTTC. This sequence encodes CAWSRGDEQYF.

This clone was counted only a few times. V is TRBV7-2 and J is TRBJ2-3; 7 bases line up with TRBD2. The CDR3 runs 18 residues. The trim removed 1 base at V and 0 bases at J, leaving 10 bases unmatched. Germline CDR1 SGHTA, CDR2 FQGNSA. CDR3 amino acids: CASSLVPPGGGSTDTQYF. The CDR3 region has the DNA TGTGCCAGCAGCTTAGTGCCGCCGGGCGGGGGAAGCACAGATACGCAGTATTTT.

The V gene is TRBV30, the J gene TRBJ2-1; 7 bases map to TRBD1. V was clipped by 2 bases and J by 5 bases; unmatched bases: 9. The CDR3 runs 15 residues. Germline values: CDR1 GTSNPN, CDR2 SVGIG (reference sequence). The CDR3 sequence is CAWSIQGIRDNEQFF. DNA for the CDR3: TGTGCCTGGAGTATACAGGGGATCCGCGACAATGAGCAGTTCTTC.

V and J are TRBV7-9 and TRBJ2-7; the match to TRBD1 covers 9 bases. The trim removed 5 bases at V and 1 base at J, leaving 12 bases unmatched. The CDR3 consists of 17 residues. The germline V gene encodes CDR1 SEHNR and CDR2 FQNEAQ (reference sequence). CDR3 coding DNA: TGTGCCAGCAGCCCTAGAAGGACAGGGGCAAATTCCTACGAGCAGTACTTC. Residues: CASSPRRTGANSYEQYF.